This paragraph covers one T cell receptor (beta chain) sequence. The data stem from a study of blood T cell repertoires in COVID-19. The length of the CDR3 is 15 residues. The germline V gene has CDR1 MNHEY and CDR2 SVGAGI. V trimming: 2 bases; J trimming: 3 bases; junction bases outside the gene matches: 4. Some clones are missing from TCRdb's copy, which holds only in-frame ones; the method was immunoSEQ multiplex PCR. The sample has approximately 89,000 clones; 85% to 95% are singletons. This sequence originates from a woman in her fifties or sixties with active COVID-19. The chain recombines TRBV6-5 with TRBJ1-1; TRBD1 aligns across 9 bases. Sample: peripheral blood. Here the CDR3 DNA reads TGTGCCAGCAGTTACACGGACAGGGGAGACACTGAAGCTTTCTTT. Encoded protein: CASSYTDRGDTEAFF.